What follows are 27 T cell receptor beta chains derived from one specimen sequenced in a study of cytomegalovirus exposure and HLA in healthy donors. It was with 60 Vbeta and 13 Jbeta primers that the PCR ran. The method was immunoSEQ multiplex PCR; TCRdb's version includes in-frame clones alone and lacks a portion of them. The sample carries 150,000 to 200,000 clones, 78% recorded once. Sequencing was carried out using PBMCs. The receptors were sampled from a woman between 25 and 40 years old in good health and CMV-seropositive.

This clone was seen a few times. The chain uses TRBV27 and TRBJ2-2, with 8 bases lining up with TRBD2. Trimming cost V 6 bases and J 4 bases; bases outside gene matches: 22. Germline V gene data show CDR1 as MNHEY and CDR2 as SMNVEV (reference sequence). The CDR3 extends over 20 amino acids. The CDR3 sequence is CASRKRGSGTYSTSTGELFF. Written as DNA, the CDR3 is TGTGCCAGCAGAAAACGGGGTAGCGGGACTTACTCAACTTCCACCGGGGAGCTGTTTTTT.

As for this clone: The same CDR3 can be traced to other DNA sequences in this sample. The V gene is TRBV6-6, the J gene TRBJ2-6; D gene uncertain. Germline assignment: CDR1 MNHNY and CDR2 SVGAGI (reference sequence). CDR3 size: 13 residues. With 7 bases removed from V and 2 bases from J, the gap between germline ends came to 6 bases. The CDR3 here is CASTGTGANVLTF. The CDR3 region has the DNA TGTGCCAGCACGGGTACTGGGGCCAACGTCCTGACTTTC.

The chain has TRBV5-1 and TRBJ2-1; D is perhaps TRBD1 (6 bases). The CDR3 length is 12 residues. The germline gives CDR1 SGHRS, CDR2 YFSETQ. V lost 1 base to trimming and J lost 8 bases, with 7 bases between them. CDR3 DNA sequence: TGCGCCAGCAGCTTGAACAGGGATGAGCAGTTCTTC. Translating gives CASSLNRDEQFF.

This rearrangement joins TRBV28 to TRBJ1-2; 9 bases match TRBD1. This CDR3 spans 12 amino acids. The V gene's germline CDR1 is MDHEN and CDR2 SYDVKM. Unmatched junction bases numbered 1, after V lost 5 bases and J lost 6 bases. CDR3 residues: CASSTGGDGYTF. In DNA form, the CDR3 reads TGTGCCAGCAGTACAGGGGGCGATGGCTACACCTTC.

This sequence joins TRBV14 and TRBJ2-5; 7 bases fit TRBD1. The CDR3 sequence is 14 residues long. Trimming removed 4 bases from V and 5 bases from J; junction bases left unmatched: 7. Germline CDR1 and CDR2: SGHDN and FVKESK. CDR3: CASSPGQVWETQYF. In nucleotides, the CDR3 is TGTGCCAGCAGCCCCGGACAGGTTTGGGAGACCCAGTACTTC.

The chain couples TRBV7-8 to TRBJ2-1; 7 bases are a match to TRBD1. V trimming: 4 bases; J trimming: 3 bases; junction bases outside the gene matches: 3. Germline assignment: CDR1 SGHVS and CDR2 FQNEAQ. The CDR3 extends over 14 amino acids. The CDR3: CASSSRDSYNEQFF. CDR3 coding DNA: TGTGCCAGCAGCTCCCGGGACAGCTACAATGAGCAGTTCTTC. Combining the CDR3 with reference TRBV7-8 and TRBJ2-1 gives the whole variable domain GAGVSQSPRYKVAKRGQDVALRCDPISGHVSLFWYQQALGQGPEFLTYFQNEAQLDKSGLPSDRFFAERPEGSVSTLKIQRTQQEDSAVYLCASSSRDSYNEQFFGPGTRLTVL.

This chain connects TRBV7-2 to TRBJ2-4; 7 positions agree with TRBD2. In germline, CDR1 is SGHTA, CDR2 FQGNSA. The CDR3 runs to 14 residues. The junction had 0 bases not matched to a gene; V was cut back by 1 base and J by 3 bases. The CDR3 loop is CASSLGTSKNIQYF. The CDR3, as DNA: TGTGCCAGCAGCTTAGGGACTAGCAAAAACATTCAGTACTTC.

The CDR3 DNA reads as TGTGCCAGCAGCCGACGAGGGACTAGCGGGAACTACGAGCAGTACTTC. Translating it yields CASSRRGTSGNYEQYF. V usage is TRBV11-1 and J usage is TRBJ2-7; 13 bases agree with TRBD2. Germline assignment: CDR1 SGHAT and CDR2 FQDESV (reference sequence). The V gene end was trimmed by 5 bases and the J gene end by 3 bases; junction bases not matched to a gene: 7. The CDR3 length is 16 residues.

Details on this clone: One end of the junction does not line up with germline, which may come from a read error. The J gene is TRBJ2-5, the V gene TRBV7-9, with 8 bases that match TRBD2. Germline lookup yields CDR1 SEHNR and CDR2 FQNEAQ (reference sequence). This CDR3 is 19 amino acids long. CDR3 region: CSSSYRGDWLTGGPETQYF. DNA of the CDR3: TGTTCCAGCAGCTATCGAGGGGACTGGCTTACGGGGGGGCCAGAGACCCAGTACTTC.

This rearrangement joins TRBV27 to TRBJ2-1; 10 nucleotides line up with TRBD1. This CDR3 is built from 14 residues. Germline V gene data show CDR1 as MNHEY and CDR2 as SMNVEV (reference sequence). The junction had 8 bases not matched to a gene; V was cut back by 7 bases and J by 8 bases. In DNA, the CDR3 is TGTGCCAGCACTTGGGACAGGGGTCGGGATGAGCAGTTCTTC. It is translated as CASTWDRGRDEQFF.

This clone was seen just once. This rearrangement joins TRBV25-1 to TRBJ2-7, with D uncertain. This CDR3 spans 15 amino acids. Trimming took off 2 bases at V and 0 bases at J, with 11 bases between the two ends. Germline CDR1 reads MGHDK; CDR2 reads SYGVNS. CDR3 sequence reads: CASSEERPSSYEQYF. The CDR3 DNA reads TGTGCCAGCAGTGAAGAGAGGCCATCCTCCTACGAGCAGTACTTC.

V usage is TRBV7-9 and J usage is TRBJ1-5, with D hard to call. The CDR3 is 12 residues long. The germline V gene encodes CDR1 SEHNR and CDR2 FQNEAQ (reference sequence). Trimming removed 9 bases at V and 6 bases at J, with 12 bases between. CDR3 DNA: TGTGCCAGTGAGATTTCGGGTCAGCCCCAGCATTTT. It yields the protein CASEISGQPQHF.

This clone was observed a handful of times. The V and J genes are TRBV7-2 and TRBJ1-1, with a tentative D call TRBD1 (5 bases). Germline lookup yields CDR1 SGHTA and CDR2 FQGNSA. V was pared by 1 base and J by 4 bases, with 19 bases between. The CDR3 length is 17 residues. The CDR3 coding sequence is TGTGCCAGCAGCTTAGGGCGGACACCCCCCGACGGCACTGAAGCTTTCTTT. This codes for CASSLGRTPPDGTEAFF. Drawing the rest from reference TRBV7-2 and TRBJ1-1, the complete variable domain is GAGVSQSPSNKVTEKGKDVELRCDPISGHTALYWYRQSLGQGLEFLIYFQGNSAPDKSGLPSDRFSAERTGGSVSTLTIQRTQQEDSAVYLCASSLGRTPPDGTEAFFGQGTRLTVV.

The V call is TRBV5-4, the J call TRBJ2-2; 8 nucleotides line up with TRBD1. Germline CDR1 reads SGHNT; CDR2 reads YYREEE (reference sequence). The CDR3 totals 12 residues. The V and J ends lost 6 bases and 10 bases, in that order; junction bases with no gene match: 5. CDR3 protein: CASTADRAELFF. DNA for the CDR3: TGTGCCAGCACCGCGGACAGGGCGGAGCTGTTTTTT. Together with reference TRBV5-4 and TRBJ2-2, the CDR3 gives the full variable domain: ETGVTQSPTHLIKTRGQQVTLRCSSQSGHNTVSWYQQALGQGPQFIFQYYREEENGRGNFPPRFSGLQFPNYSSELNVNALELDDSALYLCASTADRAELFFGEGSRLTVL.

The chain is built from TRBV5-6 and TRBJ1-6; D might be TRBD1 (6 bases). V gave up 1 base and J gave up 5 bases, with 16 bases separating them. The CDR3 extends over 17 amino acids. Germline CDR1 reads SGHDT; CDR2 reads YYEEEE. CDR3 DNA: TGTGCCAGCAGCTTGCGACGAACCGGGACACATAATTCACCCCTCCACTTT. It codes for CASSLRRTGTHNSPLHF.

The rearrangement uses TRBV5-1 and TRBJ2-7; TRBD2 matches 15 bases. Per the germline V gene, CDR1 is SGHRS and CDR2 is YFSETQ. Trimming cost V 4 bases and J 4 bases; bases outside gene matches: 18. This CDR3 contains 20 residues. Here the CDR3 reads CASSPGLAGGQGSPPYEQYF. Written as DNA, the CDR3 is TGCGCCAGCAGCCCGGGACTAGCGGGGGGCCAAGGTTCCCCACCGTACGAGCAGTACTTC.

This sequence joins TRBV7-9 and TRBJ2-7, with unresolved D. CDR1 is SEHNR and CDR2 is FQNEAQ in the germline V gene (reference sequence). This CDR3 has 13 residues. Trimming took 1 base from V and 3 from J, leaving 7 bases between them. CDR3 residues: CASSLDAGYEQYF. The CDR3 nucleotides read TGTGCCAGCAGCTTAGACGCAGGCTACGAGCAGTACTTC.

The V gene is TRBV13, the J gene TRBJ2-7; TRBD1 agrees at 7 bases. The CDR3 has 15 amino acids. The germline V gene encodes CDR1 PRHDT and CDR2 FYEKMQ (reference sequence). V trimming: 0 bases; J trimming: 3 bases; junction bases outside the gene matches: 5. The CDR3 sequence: CASSLGQGKNYEQYF. In nucleotides, the CDR3 is TGTGCCAGCAGCTTAGGACAGGGGAAAAACTACGAGCAGTACTTC.

This rearrangement joins TRBV2 to TRBJ2-7; 7 bases are shared with TRBD2. The CDR3 totals 11 residues. The V segment lost 4 bases and the J segment 6 bases; nucleotides outside the gene matches: 0. Germline lookup yields CDR1 SNHLY and CDR2 FYNNEI. CDR3 DNA sequence: TGTGCCAGCAGTGGGGGGGGCGAGCAGTACTTC. Translated, it gives CASSGGGEQYF.

The chain joins TRBV7-2 to TRBJ1-6; no clear D. The CDR3 sequence is 15 residues long. In germline, CDR1 is SGHTA, CDR2 FQGNSA. With 3 bases removed from V and 0 bases from J, the gap between germline ends came to 6 bases. The CDR3 is CASSLYSSYNSPLHF. Here the CDR3 DNA reads TGTGCCAGCAGCTTGTACAGCTCCTATAATTCACCCCTCCACTTT.

This clone has only a few counts. V is TRBV2 and J is TRBJ1-1; weak D call: TRBD1 (5 bases). The CDR3 sequence is 12 residues long. The germline gives CDR1 SNHLY, CDR2 FYNNEI. Trimming took 8 bases from V and 4 from J, leaving 11 bases between them. The CDR3 loop is CASLQDGTEAFF. DNA of the CDR3: TGTGCCAGCTTACAGGACGGCACTGAAGCTTTCTTT.

The chain combines TRBV7-8 with TRBJ1-5, with 7 bases lining up with TRBD1. This CDR3 region has 16 residues. The V segment lost 5 bases and the J segment 0 bases; nucleotides outside the gene matches: 7. The germline CDR1 and CDR2 sequences are SGHVS and FQNEAQ. DNA for the CDR3: TGTGCCAGCAGCCCCCTGACAGGGTTTAGCAATCAGCCCCAGCATTTT. Amino acids: CASSPLTGFSNQPQHF.

V usage is TRBV6-1 and J usage is TRBJ2-2; 11 nucleotides align to TRBD2. Per the germline V gene, CDR1 is MNHNS and CDR2 is SASEGT. V shed 6 bases and J 10 bases; nucleotides not matched to a gene: 7. The CDR3 totals 14 residues. CDR3 sequence reads: CASRLAGGPSELFF. Written as DNA, the CDR3 is TGTGCCAGCAGATTAGCGGGGGGGCCTTCGGAGCTGTTTTTT.

This chain links TRBV5-1 with TRBJ2-3, with TRBD2 matching over 9 bases. Germline V gives CDR1 SGHRS, CDR2 YFSETQ. The junction had 4 bases not matched to a gene; V was cut back by 7 bases and J by 1 base. CDR3 length: 14 amino acids. The chain's CDR3 is CASAGGPGTDTQYF. CDR3 nucleotides: TGCGCCAGCGCGGGGGGGCCGGGCACAGATACGCAGTATTTT.

The chain joins TRBV2 to TRBJ1-1; D remains unclear. The germline CDR1 and CDR2 sequences are SNHLY and FYNNEI. The CDR3 consists of 8 residues. V lost 8 bases, J lost 12 bases, and 7 bases lay in between. The CDR3 protein is CASGGTFF. CDR3 bases: TGTGCCAGCGGTGGTACTTTCTTT.

Only a few counts were recorded for this clone. This chain links TRBV28 with TRBJ2-5; a possible D gene is TRBD1 (6 bases). The CDR3 is 13 residues long. CDR1 and CDR2 (germline): MDHEN, SYDVKM. Trimming took 7 bases from V and 8 from J, leaving 17 bases between them. As DNA, the CDR3 is TGTGCCAGCACAGGGGCACAAGAGATCACCCAGTACTTC. Encoded protein: CASTGAQEITQYF.

V usage is TRBV13 and J usage is TRBJ2-7; a possible D gene is TRBD2 (5 bases). Germline V gives CDR1 PRHDT, CDR2 FYEKMQ (reference sequence). Trimming took 1 base from V and 6 from J, leaving 13 bases between them. The CDR3 covers 14 residues. The CDR3 DNA is TGTGCCAGCAGCTTAGTCCCCACTAGAGGCGAGCAGTACTTC. It translates to CASSLVPTRGEQYF.